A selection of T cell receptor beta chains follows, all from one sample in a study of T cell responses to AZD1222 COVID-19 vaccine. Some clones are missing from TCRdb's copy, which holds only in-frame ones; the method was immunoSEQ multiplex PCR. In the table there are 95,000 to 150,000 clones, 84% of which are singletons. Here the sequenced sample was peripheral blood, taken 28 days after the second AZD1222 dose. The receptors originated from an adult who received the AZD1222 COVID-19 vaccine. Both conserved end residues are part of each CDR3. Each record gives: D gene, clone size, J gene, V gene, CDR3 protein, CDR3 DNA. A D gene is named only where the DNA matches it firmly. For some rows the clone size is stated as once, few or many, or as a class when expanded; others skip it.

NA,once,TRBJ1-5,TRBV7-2,CASSSQGTYSNQPQHF,TGTGCCAGCAGTTCACAGGGAACTTATAGCAATCAGCCCCAGCATTTT
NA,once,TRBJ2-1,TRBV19,CASSNIAALYNEQFF,TGTGCCAGTAGCAACATAGCGGCTCTATACAATGAGCAGTTCTTC
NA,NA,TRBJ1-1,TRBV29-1,CSGGGMNTEAFF,TGCAGCGGTGGAGGCATGAACACTGAAGCTTTCTTT
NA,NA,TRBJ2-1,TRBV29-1,CSVEGGLRTVEQFF,TGCAGCGTTGAAGGGGGACTGAGGACCGTTGAGCAGTTCTTC
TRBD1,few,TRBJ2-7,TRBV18,CASSPSSSGTGSYEQYF,TGTGCCAGCTCCCCTTCCTCCTCCGGGACAGGCTCCTACGAGCAGTACTTC
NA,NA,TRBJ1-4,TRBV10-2,CASTRDHNEKLFF,TGCGCCAGCACCCGTGATCATAATGAAAAACTGTTTTTT
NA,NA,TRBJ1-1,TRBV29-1,CSNLRHGNTEAFF,TGCAGCAACCTCAGGCACGGGAACACTGAAGCTTTCTTT
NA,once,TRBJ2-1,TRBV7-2,CASSLVQGSIYNEQFF,TGTGCCAGCAGCTTAGTGCAGGGATCGATATACAATGAGCAGTTCTTC
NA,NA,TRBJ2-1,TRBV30,CAWSVDTYNEQFF,TGTGCCTGGAGTGTGGATACCTACAATGAGCAGTTCTTC
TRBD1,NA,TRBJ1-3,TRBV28,CASSLRSTGGRNTIYF,TGTGCCAGCAGTTTAAGATCGACAGGGGGCAGAAACACCATATATTTT
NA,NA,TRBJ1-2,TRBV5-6,CASSFEGMGYGYTF,TGTGCCAGCAGCTTCGAAGGGATGGGCTATGGCTACACCTTC
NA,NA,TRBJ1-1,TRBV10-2,CASSRKTEAFF,TGCGCCAGCAGTCGGAAGACTGAAGCTTTCTTT
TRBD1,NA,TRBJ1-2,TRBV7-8,CASSLTGGWDGYTF,TGTGCCAGCAGCTTAACAGGGGGCTGGGATGGCTACACCTTC
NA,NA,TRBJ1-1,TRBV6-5,CASSYKGTQQNTEAFF,TGTGCCAGCAGTTACAAAGGAACTCAACAGAACACTGAAGCTTTCTTT
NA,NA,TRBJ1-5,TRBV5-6,CASSSDSTEPQHF,TGTGCCAGCAGCTCCGACAGTACTGAGCCCCAGCATTTT
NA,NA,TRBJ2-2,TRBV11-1,CASSRLGGGELFF,TGTGCCAGCAGCCGTCTTGGGGGCGGGGAGCTGTTTTTT
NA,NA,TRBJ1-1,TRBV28,CASSFSTTEAFF,TGTGCCAGCAGTTTCAGCACGACTGAAGCTTTCTTT
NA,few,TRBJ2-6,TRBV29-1,CSVVWADPASSGANVLTF,TGCAGCGTTGTATGGGCCGACCCAGCGAGCTCTGGGGCCAACGTCCTGACTTTC
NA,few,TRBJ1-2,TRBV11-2,CASSRPTGSGYTF,TGTGCCAGCAGCCGACCCACCGGGAGCGGCTACACCTTC
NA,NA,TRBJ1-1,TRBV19,CASRGRGTEAFF,TGTGCCAGTAGAGGACGCGGAACTGAAGCTTTCTTT
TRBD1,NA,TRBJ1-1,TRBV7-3,CASSQGQGGNTEAFF,TGTGCCAGCAGCCAAGGACAGGGTGGAAACACTGAAGCTTTCTTT
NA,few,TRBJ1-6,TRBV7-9,CASSSPRNNSPLHF,TGTGCCAGCAGCTCACCCCGAAATAATTCACCCCTCCACTTT
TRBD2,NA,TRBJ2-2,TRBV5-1,CASSSTRAGGDTGELFF,TGCGCCAGCAGCTCCACTCGAGCGGGGGGGGACACCGGGGAGCTGTTTTTT
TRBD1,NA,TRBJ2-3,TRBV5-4,CASMPGTGEDTQYF,TGTGCCAGCATGCCCGGGACAGGGGAGGATACGCAGTATTTT
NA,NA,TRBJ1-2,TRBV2,CASSVGENYGYTF,TGTGCCAGCAGCGTCGGTGAGAACTATGGCTACACCTTC
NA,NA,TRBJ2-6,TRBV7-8,CASSLRDSSGANVLTF,TGTGCCAGCAGCCTAAGAGACAGCTCTGGGGCCAACGTCCTGACTTTC
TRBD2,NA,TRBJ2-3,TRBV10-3,CAISETGGGADTQYF,TGTGCCATCAGTGAAACGGGTGGGGGGGCAGATACGCAGTATTTT
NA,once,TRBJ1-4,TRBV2,CASIHRGVATNEKLFF,TGTGCCAGCATCCATAGGGGCGTTGCAACTAATGAAAAACTGTTTTTT
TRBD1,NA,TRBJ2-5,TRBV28,CASRLTGGRETQYF,TGTGCCAGCAGACTCACAGGGGGAAGAGAGACCCAGTACTTC
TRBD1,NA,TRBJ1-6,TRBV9,CASSEQGLSSPLHF,TGTGCCAGCAGCGAACAGGGGCTGAGTTCACCCCTCCACTTT
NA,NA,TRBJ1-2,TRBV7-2,CASSLDGQAYGYTF,TGTGCCAGCAGCTTAGATGGACAAGCCTATGGCTACACCTTC
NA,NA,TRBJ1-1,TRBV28,CASVRDSNTEAFF,TGTGCCAGCGTTCGGGACTCGAACACTGAAGCTTTCTTT
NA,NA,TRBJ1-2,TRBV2,CASSEEAGNYGYTF,TGTGCCAGCAGTGAAGAGGCAGGGAACTATGGCTACACCTTC
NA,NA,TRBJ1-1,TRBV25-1,CASSEGGEVTEAFF,TGTGCCAGCAGTGAGGGGGGAGAGGTCACTGAAGCTTTCTTT
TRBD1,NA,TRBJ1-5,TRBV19,CASNPVPGQGKQPQHF,TGTGCCAGTAATCCTGTCCCGGGACAGGGTAAACAGCCCCAGCATTTT